This section outlines one TCR beta chain sequence together with its context. Via MiXCR, TCRdb re-called the PCR reads, giving one row per CDR3 protein. This table holds about 90,000 distinct CDR3 sequences, about 52% found once. This entry comes from a study of CDR3 diversity in severe acne. Sequencing was performed on blood. The TCR originated in a male donor in good health, serving as a control.

The CDR3 sequence is CASSALAGSQTYEQYF. DNA for the CDR3: TGTGCCAGCAGTGCGCTAGCGGGAAGTCAGACCTACGAGCAGTACTTC. The chain couples TRBV6-4 to TRBJ2-7; TRBD2 matches at 9 bases. Germline CDR1 reads MRHNA; CDR2 reads SNTAGT. J was trimmed by 2 bases and V by 4 bases; bases with no gene match: 9. The CDR3 is made up of 16 amino acids.